This record covers a single TCR beta chain. The PCR ran on 60 Vbeta and 13 Jbeta primers. Clones were read by immunoSEQ multiplex PCR, and TCRdb kept only the in-frame ones, dropping some. In the table there are over 90,000 clones, about 70% of which are singletons. This CDR3 contains 15 residues. V trimming: 5 bases; J trimming: 0 bases; junction bases outside the gene matches: 3. CDR1 is SNHLY and CDR2 is FYNNEI in the germline V gene. The data originate from a study of cytomegalovirus exposure and HLA in healthy donors. The sequence was obtained from an older woman in good health and CMV-seropositive. Sequences were obtained from PBMCs. V is TRBV2 and J is TRBJ1-4, with 7 bases fitting TRBD1. Here the CDR3 reads CASSRQGSTNEKLFF. The CDR3 coding sequence is TGTGCCAGCAGTCGACAGGGCTCAACTAATGAAAAACTGTTTTTT.